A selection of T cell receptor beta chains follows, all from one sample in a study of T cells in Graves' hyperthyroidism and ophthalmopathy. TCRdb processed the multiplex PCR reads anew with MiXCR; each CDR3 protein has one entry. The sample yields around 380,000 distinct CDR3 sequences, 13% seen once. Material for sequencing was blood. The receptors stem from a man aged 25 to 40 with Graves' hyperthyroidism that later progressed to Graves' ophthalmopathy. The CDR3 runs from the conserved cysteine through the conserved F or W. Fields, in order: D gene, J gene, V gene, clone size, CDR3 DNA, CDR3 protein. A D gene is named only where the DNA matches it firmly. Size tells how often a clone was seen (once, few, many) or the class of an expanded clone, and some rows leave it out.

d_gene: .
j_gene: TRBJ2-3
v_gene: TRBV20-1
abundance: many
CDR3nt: TGCAGTCCCGAGGGTCCGGGGGGCGATACGCAGTATTTT
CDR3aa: CSPEGPGGDTQYF

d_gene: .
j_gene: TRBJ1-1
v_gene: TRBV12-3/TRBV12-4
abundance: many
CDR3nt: TGTGCCAGCAGTTTACGAGGGTTCACTGAAGCTTTCTTT
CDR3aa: CASSLRGFTEAFF

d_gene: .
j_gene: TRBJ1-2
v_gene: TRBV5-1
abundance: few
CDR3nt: TGCGCCAGCAGCCCGGGGACGCTTAACTATGGCTACACCTTC
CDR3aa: CASSPGTLNYGYTF

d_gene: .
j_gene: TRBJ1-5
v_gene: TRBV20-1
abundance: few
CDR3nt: TGCAGTGCTAGTCGGAACAATCAGCCCCAGCATTTT
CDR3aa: CSASRNNQPQHF

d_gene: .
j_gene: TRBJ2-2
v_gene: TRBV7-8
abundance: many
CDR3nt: TGTGCCAGCAGCCCCAGCCGGGTTGCGGGGGCCTCGGGCGGGGAGCTGTTTTTT
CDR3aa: CASSPSRVAGASGGELFF

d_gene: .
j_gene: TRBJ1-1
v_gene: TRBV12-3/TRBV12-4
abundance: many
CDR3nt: TGTGCCAGCAGCGCCAGACCAAACACTGAAGCTTTCTTT
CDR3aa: CASSARPNTEAFF

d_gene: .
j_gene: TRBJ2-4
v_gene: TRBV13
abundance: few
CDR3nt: TGTGCCAGCAGCTCCCCAGAGAACATTCAGTACTTC
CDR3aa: CASSSPENIQYF

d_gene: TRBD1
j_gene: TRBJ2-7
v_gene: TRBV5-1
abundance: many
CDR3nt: TGCGCCAGCAGCGACCGGGACAGGGGTCACGAGCAGTACTTC
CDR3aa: CASSDRDRGHEQYF

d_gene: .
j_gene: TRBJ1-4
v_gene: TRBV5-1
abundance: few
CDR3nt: TGCGCCAGCAGCTTGTTTGGGGCAACTAATGAAAAACTGTTTTTT
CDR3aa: CASSLFGATNEKLFF

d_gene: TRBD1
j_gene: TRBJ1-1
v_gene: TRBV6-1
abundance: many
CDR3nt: TGTGCCAGCAGTTCTCGACAGGGGAGGGAAGCTTTCTTT
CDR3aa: CASSSRQGREAFF

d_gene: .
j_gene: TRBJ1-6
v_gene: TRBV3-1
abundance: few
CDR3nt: TGTGCCAGCAGCATTGACCTCGGCACCTATAATTCACCCCTCCACTTT
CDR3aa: CASSIDLGTYNSPLHF

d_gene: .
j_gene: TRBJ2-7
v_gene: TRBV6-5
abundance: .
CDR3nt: TGTGCCAGCAGTTTGGGGCCCTCAAACTACGAGCAGTACTTC
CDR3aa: CASSLGPSNYEQYF

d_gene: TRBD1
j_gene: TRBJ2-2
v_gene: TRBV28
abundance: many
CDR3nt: TGTGCCAGCAGTTCACCAGGGGGCTCGACCGGGGAGCTGTTTTTT
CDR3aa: CASSSPGGSTGELFF

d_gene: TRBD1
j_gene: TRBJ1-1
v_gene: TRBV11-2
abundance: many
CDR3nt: TGTGCCAGCAGCTTAGTACAGGGGACGAGTCGGGCTACTGAAGCTTTCTTT
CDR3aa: CASSLVQGTSRATEAFF

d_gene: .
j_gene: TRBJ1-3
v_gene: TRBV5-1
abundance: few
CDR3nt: TGCGCCAGCAGCCCCTGGGGGGCGGTTGATGGAAACACCATATATTTT
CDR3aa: CASSPWGAVDGNTIYF

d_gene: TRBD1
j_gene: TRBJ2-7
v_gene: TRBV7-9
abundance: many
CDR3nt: TGTGCCAGCAGCCCAACTTCACAGGGGGCGTACGAGCAGTACTTC
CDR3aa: CASSPTSQGAYEQYF

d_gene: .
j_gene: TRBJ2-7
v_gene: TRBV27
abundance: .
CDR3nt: TGTGCCAGCATGGGGGAGTTCGAGCAGTACTTC
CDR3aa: CASMGEFEQYF

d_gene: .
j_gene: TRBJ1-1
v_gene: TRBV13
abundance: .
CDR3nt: TGTGCCAGCAGCTTACACAGTCTTAACATGAACACTGAAGCTTTCTTT
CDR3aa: CASSLHSLNMNTEAFF

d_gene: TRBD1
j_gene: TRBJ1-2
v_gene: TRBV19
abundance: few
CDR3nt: TGTGCCAGTAGTATCTCCGGGACAGCCCTGTGGGGCTGCACCTTC
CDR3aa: CASSISGTALWGCTF

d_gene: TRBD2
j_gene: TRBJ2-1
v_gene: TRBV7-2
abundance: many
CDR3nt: TGTGCCAGCAGCTTATTGGCTAGCGGGGGGCCCAATGAGCAGTTCTTC
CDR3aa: CASSLLASGGPNEQFF

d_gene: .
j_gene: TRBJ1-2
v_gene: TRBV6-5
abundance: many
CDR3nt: TGTGCCAGCAGTTACGCGGGGATTGACTATGGCTACACCTTC
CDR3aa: CASSYAGIDYGYTF

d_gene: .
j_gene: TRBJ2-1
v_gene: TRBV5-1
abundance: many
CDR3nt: TGCGCCAGCAGCTTCCCCTACTGGGATGAGCAGTTCTTC
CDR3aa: CASSFPYWDEQFF

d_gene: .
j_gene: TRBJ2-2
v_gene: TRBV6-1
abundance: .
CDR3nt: TGTGCCAGCAGTGAAGCATTGGGGTGGGACACCGGGGAGCTGTTTTTT
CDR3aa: CASSEALGWDTGELFF

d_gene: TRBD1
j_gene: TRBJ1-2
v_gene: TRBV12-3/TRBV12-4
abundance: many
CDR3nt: TGTGCCAGCAGTACCTGGACAGGGAAACACTATGGCTACACCTTC
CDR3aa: CASSTWTGKHYGYTF

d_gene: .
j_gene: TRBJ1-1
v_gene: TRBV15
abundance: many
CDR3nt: TGTGCCACCAGCACCCACGGCGGAATGAACACTGAAGCTTTCTTT
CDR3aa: CATSTHGGMNTEAFF

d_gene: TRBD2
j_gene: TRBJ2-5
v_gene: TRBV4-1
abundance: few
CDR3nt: TGCGCCAGCAGCCAAGGTCAACTAGCGGGGGCCTTAGGTCAAGAGACCCAGTACTTC
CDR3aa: CASSQGQLAGALGQETQYF

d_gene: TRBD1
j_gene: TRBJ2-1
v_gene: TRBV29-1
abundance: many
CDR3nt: TGCAGCGTTAGGACAGGGGGCCAGCTGACGATCCTCAATGAGCAGTTCTTC
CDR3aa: CSVRTGGQLTILNEQFF

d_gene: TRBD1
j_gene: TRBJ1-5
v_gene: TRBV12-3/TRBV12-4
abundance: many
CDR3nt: TGTGCCAGCAGCTCGGGACAGGGGCCTTATAGCAATCAGCCCCAGCATTTT
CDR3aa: CASSSGQGPYSNQPQHF

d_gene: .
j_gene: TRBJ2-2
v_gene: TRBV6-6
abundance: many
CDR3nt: TGTGCCAGCAGTTACAACCTACCGGGACAAGTGAACACCGGGGAGCTGTTTTTT
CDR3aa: CASSYNLPGQVNTGELFF

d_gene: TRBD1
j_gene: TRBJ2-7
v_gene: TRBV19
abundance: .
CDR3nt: TGTGCCAGCCGGGGGACAGGGGACTCCTACGAGCAGTACTTC
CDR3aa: CASRGTGDSYEQYF

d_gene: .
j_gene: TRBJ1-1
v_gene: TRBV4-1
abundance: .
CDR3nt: TGCGCCAGCAGCCAAGGCCCCATGAACACTGAAGCTTTCTTT
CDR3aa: CASSQGPMNTEAFF

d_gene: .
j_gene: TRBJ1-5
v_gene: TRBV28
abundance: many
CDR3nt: TGTGCCAGCAGTTTCGGATGGGGCAATCAGCCCCAGCATTTT
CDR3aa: CASSFGWGNQPQHF

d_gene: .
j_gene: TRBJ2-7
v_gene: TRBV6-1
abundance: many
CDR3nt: TGTGCCAGCAGTGAAGGGTCCTACGAGCAGTACTTC
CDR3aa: CASSEGSYEQYF

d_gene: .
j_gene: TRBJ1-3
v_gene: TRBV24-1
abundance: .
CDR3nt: TGTGCCACCAGTGATGACCGGACGGATCCGATCCTTCACCGGGCTGGAAACACCATATATTTT
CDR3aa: CATSDDRTDPILHRAGNTIYF

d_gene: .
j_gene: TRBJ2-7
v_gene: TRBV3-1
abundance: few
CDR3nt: TGTGCCAGCAGCACCGTCTCGGAGCAGTACTTC
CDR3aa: CASSTVSEQYF

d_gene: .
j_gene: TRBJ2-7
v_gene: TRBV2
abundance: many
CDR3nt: TGTGCCAGCAGTGAAGGGACCAAGCGCGTGACCGAGCAGTACTTC
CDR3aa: CASSEGTKRVTEQYF

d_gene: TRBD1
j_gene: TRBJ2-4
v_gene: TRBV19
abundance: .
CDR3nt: TGTGCCAGTAGGGGACAGGGTCTAGCCAAAAACATTCAGTACTTC
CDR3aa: CASRGQGLAKNIQYF

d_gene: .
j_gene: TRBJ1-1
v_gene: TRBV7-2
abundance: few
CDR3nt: TGTGCCAGCAGGATGGGACTCAAGAGGCACACTGAAGCTTTCTTT
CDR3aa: CASRMGLKRHTEAFF

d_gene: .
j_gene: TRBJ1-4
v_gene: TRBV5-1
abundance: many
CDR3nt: TGCGCCAGCAGCTTGGATGCGACAGTTAATGAAAAACTGTTTTTT
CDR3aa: CASSLDATVNEKLFF

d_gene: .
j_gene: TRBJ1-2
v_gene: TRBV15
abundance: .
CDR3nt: TGTGCCACCAGCCCGCGCCCTGACATCTTCTATGGCTACACCTTC
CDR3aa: CATSPRPDIFYGYTF